This entry lists 22 T cell receptor beta chains sequenced from one sample in a study of T cells in Graves' hyperthyroidism and ophthalmopathy. Amplification yielded TCR beta CDR3 regions, with RNA transcripts as the source. A set of HTBI primers served as the primers for a first-round RT-PCR of the TCR CDR3. Each CDR3 protein gets one entry after TCRdb re-called the multiplex PCR reads with MiXCR. The sample yields 400,000 to 600,000 distinct CDR3 sequences, roughly a sixth seen once. The specimen was blood. These receptors came from a woman in her twenties or thirties with Graves' ophthalmopathy.

The chain is built from TRBV19 and TRBJ2-7; 8 nucleotides line up with TRBD2. This CDR3 spans 14 amino acids. Germline CDR1 reads LNHDA; CDR2 reads SQIVND (reference sequence). The V segment lost 6 bases and the J segment 2 bases; nucleotides outside the gene matches: 6. CDR3 protein: CASRSGRGPYEQYF. CDR3 DNA sequence: TGTGCCAGTAGAAGCGGGAGAGGGCCCTACGAGCAGTACTTC.

V gene TRBV7-2 combines with J gene TRBJ2-3, with D possibly matching TRBD2 (5 bases). Germline CDR1 SGHTA, CDR2 FQGNSA. This CDR3 region has 16 residues. The V gene lost 2 bases and the J gene lost 0 bases, with 12 bases spanning the gap. This CDR3 reads CASSLYLAGSTDTQYF. Written as DNA, the CDR3 is TGTGCCAGCAGCTTATACTTGGCGGGCAGCACAGATACGCAGTATTTT. The full variable domain, in which reference TRBV7-2 and TRBJ2-3 provide the parts outside the CDR3, is GAGVSQSPSNKVTEKGKDVELRCDPISGHTALYWYRQSLGQGLEFLIYFQGNSAPDKSGLPSDRFSAERTGGSVSTLTIQRTQQEDSAVYLCASSLYLAGSTDTQYFGPGTRLTVL.

This clonotype was seen only a few times. The chain is built from TRBV20-1 and TRBJ2-5, with D tentatively TRBD1 (6 bases). From germline, CDR1 is DFQATT and CDR2 SNEGSKA (reference sequence). The CDR3 extends over 12 amino acids. The V gene lost 6 bases and the J gene lost 2 bases, with 10 bases spanning the gap. In DNA form, the CDR3 reads TGCAGTGCCACGGGACAACAAGAGACCCAGTACTTC. Protein product: CSATGQQETQYF.

The chain joins TRBV4-3 to TRBJ1-1; the D gene is possibly TRBD1 (6 bases). Looked up from germline, CDR1 is LGHNA and CDR2 is YSLEER. The V and J ends lost 3 bases and 5 bases respectively, with 22 bases between them. This CDR3 contains 17 residues. CDR3 nucleotide sequence: TGCGCCAGCAGCCAGGCCCTGGGGGGCTATGCGAGGACTGAAGCTTTCTTT. As protein: CASSQALGGYARTEAFF.

The J gene is TRBJ2-7, the V gene TRBV7-9; 8 bases fit TRBD1. Germline CDR1 SEHNR, CDR2 FQNEAQ (reference sequence). The CDR3 covers 14 residues. With V trimmed by 5 bases and J by 7 bases, 10 bases remained unmatched. CDR3 sequence reads: CASSPPQGAGEQYF. CDR3 coding DNA: TGTGCCAGCAGCCCTCCGCAGGGGGCAGGGGAGCAGTACTTC. Drawing the rest from reference TRBV7-9 and TRBJ2-7, the complete variable domain is DTGVSQNPRHKITKRGQNVTFRCDPISEHNRLYWYRQTLGQGPEFLTYFQNEAQLEKSRLLSDRFSAERPKGSFSTLEIQRTEQGDSAMYLCASSPPQGAGEQYFGPGTRLTVT.

The chain is built from TRBV27 and TRBJ2-2, with D unresolved. V dropped 5 bases and J dropped 5 bases, with 6 bases sitting between them. This CDR3 is built from 12 residues. Germline V gives CDR1 MNHEY, CDR2 SMNVEV (reference sequence). The CDR3 spells CASSRVTGELFF. Written as DNA, the CDR3 is TGTGCCAGCAGTCGGGTGACCGGGGAGCTGTTTTTT.

This clonotype was picked up a small number of times. The rearrangement uses TRBV28 and TRBJ2-7, with D possibly being TRBD1 (5 bases). The germline CDR1 and CDR2 sequences are MDHEN and SYDVKM. With 5 bases removed from V and 5 bases from J, the gap between germline ends came to 22 bases. The CDR3 extends over 16 amino acids. The CDR3, as DNA: TGTGCCAGCAGTCCACAAGACAGTTTCCCCAGGAACGAGCAGTACTTC. Protein sequence: CASSPQDSFPRNEQYF.

This clonotype occurred many times. The rearrangement joins TRBV2 to TRBJ1-6, with D perhaps TRBD1 (5 bases). CDR1 and CDR2 from the germline V gene are SNHLY and FYNNEI. Trimming took 8 bases from V and 4 from J, leaving 12 bases between them. The CDR3 length is 14 residues. This CDR3 reads CASLVDRYNSPLHF. DNA of the CDR3: TGTGCCAGCCTCGTAGACAGATATAATTCACCCCTCCACTTT.

At least ten counts were recorded for this clonotype. The chain links TRBV27 to TRBJ1-5, with 12 nucleotides matching TRBD1. Germline-derived CDR1 and CDR2 are MNHEY and SMNVEV (reference sequence). The CDR3 covers 16 residues. With 2 bases clipped from V and 6 bases from J, the junction kept 5 bases outside the gene matches. CDR3 bases: TGTGCCAGCAGTTTAGGGACAGGGGGCTGGGGTCAGCCCCAGCATTTT. Translation gives CASSLGTGGWGQPQHF.

This clonotype came up a few times. V and J are TRBV7-9 and TRBJ2-7; D is unresolved. CDR1 SEHNR and CDR2 FQNEAQ come from the germline V gene (reference sequence). The CDR3 is made up of 15 amino acids. V was clipped by 5 bases and J by 4 bases, with 18 bases between them. The CDR3 loop reads CASSRELGNGYEQYF. For the CDR3, the DNA is TGTGCCAGCAGCCGTGAGCTAGGAAACGGATACGAGCAGTACTTC.

The chain combines TRBV11-2 with TRBJ2-3; D is tentatively TRBD1 or TRBD2 (6 bases each). Germline V lookup: CDR1 SGHAT, CDR2 FQNNGV. This CDR3 has 16 residues. V was pared by 1 base and J by 6 bases, with 17 bases between. As DNA, the CDR3 is TGTGCCAGCAGCTTAGGCTTCGGGGGCGGGTTGGATACGCAGTATTTT. It yields the protein CASSLGFGGGLDTQYF.

This chain joins TRBV9 and TRBJ2-2; 14 bases map to TRBD2. Looked up from germline, CDR1 is SGDLS and CDR2 is YYNGEE. This CDR3 contains 15 residues. The V segment lost 3 bases and the J segment 8 bases; nucleotides outside the gene matches: 3. The CDR3 is CASSGRTSGRGELFF. CDR3 DNA: TGTGCCAGCAGCGGGAGGACTAGCGGGAGGGGGGAGCTGTTTTTT.

This clonotype was seen ten or more times. The V and J genes are TRBV12-3 or TRBV12-4 and TRBJ1-1; TRBD1 might be the D (6 bases). With 3 bases removed from V and 11 bases from J, the gap between germline ends came to 13 bases. The CDR3 is 12 residues long. The CDR3 sequence is CASSFWGDRAFF. In DNA, the CDR3 is TGTGCCAGCAGTTTCTGGGGTGACAGGGCTTTCTTT.

The genes are TRBV28 and TRBJ1-6; D may be TRBD1 (5 bases). CDR3 length equals 15 residues. The germline CDR1 and CDR2 sequences are MDHEN and SYDVKM. V was clipped by 2 bases and J by 6 bases, with 11 bases between them. This CDR3 is CASSLIAGFNSPLHF. The CDR3 DNA reads TGTGCCAGCAGTTTAATAGCAGGGTTTAATTCACCCCTCCACTTT.

This clonotype was picked up many times. The chain combines TRBV6-2 or TRBV6-3 with TRBJ2-7; 7 nucleotides agree with TRBD1. CDR1 is MNHEY, CDR2 SVGEGT, per germline. V lost 2 bases, J lost 6 bases, and 4 bases stayed unmatched. The CDR3 consists of 13 residues. Written as DNA, the CDR3 is TGTGCCAGCAGTTACACCTCAGGGGGCGAGCAGTACTTC. Protein sequence: CASSYTSGGEQYF.

This clonotype was counted at least ten times. The rearrangement joins TRBV28 to TRBJ1-6; D is uncertain. V lost 5 bases and J lost 9, with 17 bases in between. The germline gives CDR1 MDHEN, CDR2 SYDVKM. The CDR3 is made up of 15 amino acids. Written as DNA, the CDR3 is TGTGCCAGCAGTCTATCCTCGGGGTTCGCTTCACCCCTCCACTTT. It translates to CASSLSSGFASPLHF.

This clonotype appeared many times. This chain uses TRBV2 with TRBJ2-5; no reliable D call. Germline CDR1 SNHLY, CDR2 FYNNEI. V lost 1 base, J lost 2 bases, and 11 bases lay in between. CDR3 length: 15 residues. CDR3: CASSEENTEQETQYF. In DNA form, the CDR3 reads TGTGCCAGCAGTGAAGAGAACACAGAACAAGAGACCCAGTACTTC. The whole variable domain, filled in from reference TRBV2 and TRBJ2-5, reads EPEVTQTPSHQVTQMGQEVILRCVPISNHLYFYWYRQILGQKVEFLVSFYNNEISEKSEIFDDQFSVERPDGSNFTLKIRSTKLEDSAMYFCASSEENTEQETQYFGPGTRLLVL.

The chain links TRBV3-1 to TRBJ2-3; D unclear. Germline V gene sequence: CDR1 LGHDT, CDR2 YNNKEL (reference sequence). The V and J ends lost 6 bases and 6 bases respectively, with 16 bases between them. The CDR3 is 14 amino acids. This CDR3 is CASRPSDWTDTQYF. The CDR3 region has the DNA TGTGCCAGCAGGCCGAGTGATTGGACCGATACGCAGTATTTT.

This clonotype was counted many times. This chain links TRBV7-9 with TRBJ1-5, with D perhaps TRBD1 (6 bases). CDR1 is SEHNR, CDR2 FQNEAQ, per germline (reference sequence). CDR3 length: 15 residues. Trimming took 6 bases from V and 0 from J, leaving 12 bases between them. CDR3 residues: CASRSTGASNQPQHF. The CDR3, as DNA: TGTGCCAGCAGATCGACAGGAGCTAGCAATCAGCCCCAGCATTTT.

This clonotype was seen many times. The J gene is TRBJ2-3, the V gene TRBV28; D might be TRBD2 (7 bases). V was cut by 7 bases and J by 2 bases, with 13 bases left in between. CDR1 and CDR2 (germline): MDHEN, SYDVKM. There are 14 residues in the CDR3. CDR3: CASKGGGATDTQYF. DNA of the CDR3: TGTGCCAGCAAGGGAGGGGGGGCCACAGATACGCAGTATTTT.

This clonotype occurred many times. This chain joins TRBV20-1 and TRBJ2-1, with TRBD2 matching over 10 bases. Germline V gives CDR1 DFQATT, CDR2 SNEGSKA (reference sequence). The V and J ends lost 0 bases and 4 bases, in that order; junction bases with no gene match: 6. This CDR3 contains 16 residues. CDR3 protein: CSARDGLAALYNEQFF. CDR3 DNA: TGCAGTGCTAGAGACGGACTAGCGGCCCTTTACAATGAGCAGTTCTTC.

This clonotype was picked up a small number of times. The rearrangement uses TRBV24-1 and TRBJ2-2; D remains unclear. V lost 1 base to trimming and J lost 4 bases, with 15 bases between them. Germline V lookup: CDR1 KGHDR, CDR2 SFDVKD. This CDR3 spans 17 amino acids. The CDR3 DNA sequence: TGTGCCACCAGTGATTTAGTCCAGGCTGACGGCACCGGGGAGCTGTTTTTT. Amino acid sequence: CATSDLVQADGTGELFF.